This T cell receptor beta chain was found in a study of molecular identifiers for immune sequencing clone quantification. Overall study: Four of five RNA aliquots from approximately 22,000 or 94,000 naive CD8 T cells were sequenced.

Overall study results and limits: Identical TCR molecules sharing a barcode could underestimate highly expanded clone sizes. Clones that exceeded 20 RNA copies held over 97% of effector molecules, yet under 1% in naive cells.

Trimming took off 6 bases at V and 0 bases at J, with 14 bases between the two ends. The CDR3 covers 16 residues. Germline-derived CDR1 and CDR2 are MDHEN and SYDVKM. Worth noting for this clonotype: Its antigen is still unknown.

TCRdb recomputed calls from the PCR reads with MiXCR, one row per CDR3 protein. The sample holds over 600,000 distinct CDR3 sequences, 15% to 20% seen once. Sequencing was carried out using naive CD8+ T cells from blood, with Jurkat cell RNA spiked in. Subset defined: FACS-sorted CD8+CD4-CCR7+CD45RA+ naive T cells. This chain connects TRBV28 to TRBJ2-2; D not resolved. This sequence was found in a human donor in good health. Some libraries in this study had Jurkat cell RNA spiked in. For the CDR3, the DNA is TGTGCCAGCAGGCCGCTGAAACCTGCGAACACCGGGGAGCTGTTTTTT. Amino acid sequence: CASRPLKPANTGELFF.